The present T cell receptor beta chain was sequenced within a study of human T cells and chemical hapten exposure. Study context: The study patch tested 0.01% DPC on the upper back and read results at 6 days.

It was the library that attached unique molecular identifiers to individual cDNA molecules. In TCRdb, the RACE reads were re-called with MiXCR into one record per CDR3 protein. The data show around 330,000 distinct CDR3 sequences, 5.5% seen once. Sample time point: pre-sensitization, week 0. Described treatment: therapeutic diphenylcyclopropenone sensitization with weekly scalp DPC. Non-pregnant alopecia patients aged 18 to 70, suitable for DPC therapy. CDR1 and CDR2 (germline): SQVTM, ANQGSEA. V gave up 3 bases and J gave up 4 bases, with 10 bases separating them. This CDR3 has 13 residues. This receptor was taken from a woman aged 18 to 35 with alopecia areata. Some clones in this sample may be carry-over from other donors' samples. The sample here was whole blood, taken in connection with sensitization to the hapten diphenylcyclopropenone (DPC). The chain carries TRBV29-1 and TRBJ1-3; D not resolved. CDR3 coding DNA: TGCAGCGTTGACCGGCGTATAGGAAACACCATATATTTT. This gives the protein CSVDRRIGNTIYF.